Shown below are 18 T cell receptor beta chains from a single sample sequenced in a study of T cells in Graves' hyperthyroidism and ophthalmopathy. TCR beta CDR3 regions were amplified from RNA transcripts. The HTBI primer set served for first-round RT-PCR of the TCR CDR3. Each CDR3 protein is one row after TCRdb ran MiXCR on the multiplex PCR reads. The sample carries 200,000 or so distinct CDR3 sequences, about 15% recorded once. Sequences were obtained from blood. All receptors come from a woman between 50 and 59 years old with Graves' hyperthyroidism.

Ten or more counts support this clonotype. V and J are TRBV7-9 and TRBJ2-7; 11 positions match TRBD1. V shed 3 bases, J shed 4 bases, and the junction held 5 bases outside the gene matches. CDR1 is SEHNR and CDR2 is FQNEAQ in the germline V gene (reference sequence). The CDR3 covers 15 residues. CDR3 loop: CASSLPGQGAYEQYF. The CDR3 bases are TGTGCCAGCAGCTTGCCCGGACAGGGGGCTTACGAGCAGTACTTC. Using reference TRBV7-9 and TRBJ2-7 for the parts outside the CDR3, the full variable domain is DTGVSQNPRHKITKRGQNVTFRCDPISEHNRLYWYRQTLGQGPEFLTYFQNEAQLEKSRLLSDRFSAERPKGSFSTLEIQRTEQGDSAMYLCASSLPGQGAYEQYFGPGTRLTVT.

The rearrangement links TRBV10-2 to TRBJ1-2, with TRBD1 matching 10 bases. This CDR3 spans 14 amino acids. After removal of 6 bases from V and 4 bases from J, the junction contained 5 bases not matched to a gene. Germline-derived CDR1 and CDR2 are WSHSY and SAAADI. The CDR3 is CASRDRGDSYGYTF. The CDR3 DNA follows: TGCGCCAGCAGGGACAGGGGGGACAGCTATGGCTACACCTTC.

This clonotype came up a few times. V and J are TRBV7-2 and TRBJ2-7, with 7 positions matching TRBD2. The germline V gene encodes CDR1 SGHTA and CDR2 FQGNSA. The CDR3 has 14 residues. With V trimmed by 4 bases and J by 6 bases, 9 bases remained unmatched. In DNA form, the CDR3 reads TGTGCCAGCAGCTCTACTGGACTAGTCTGCGAGCAGTACTTC. Its translation is CASSSTGLVCEQYF.

Ten or more counts support this clonotype. V is TRBV10-3 and J is TRBJ1-2, with a tentative D call TRBD1 (6 bases). The germline V and J ends were trimmed by 2 bases and 2 bases, with 6 bases remaining between them. Germline assignment: CDR1 ENHRY and CDR2 SYGVKD. The CDR3 has 13 amino acids. Here the CDR3 reads CAISEDRNYGYTF. The CDR3 region has the DNA TGTGCCATCAGTGAGGACAGGAACTATGGCTACACCTTC.

This clonotype has a count of ten or more. The CDR3 reads CASGPEGEWGGAYNEQFF. The CDR3, as DNA: TGTGCCAGCGGTCCCGAGGGCGAGTGGGGAGGGGCCTACAATGAGCAGTTCTTC. The chain carries TRBV28 and TRBJ2-1; 7 bases map to TRBD2. Losses at the gene ends were 8 bases for V and 2 bases for J; bases not matched to a gene: 18. The CDR3 sequence is 18 residues long. Germline V gene sequence: CDR1 MDHEN, CDR2 SYDVKM.

This clonotype was seen ten or more times. The J gene is TRBJ2-1, the V gene TRBV5-8, with 10 bases matching TRBD2. The ends lost 4 bases at V and 5 bases at J; junction bases unmatched: 15. Germline V gives CDR1 SGHTS, CDR2 YDEGEE. CDR3 size: 18 residues. CDR3 sequence (DNA): TGTGCCAGCAGCGGAATCCCCCCTCTAGCGGGGGCAAACAATGAGCAGTTCTTC. Translated: CASSGIPPLAGANNEQFF.

This clonotype was observed many times. The CDR3 region is CASSLGQRGAQETQYF. The DNA for the CDR3 is TGTGCCAGCAGCTTAGGACAGCGCGGGGCCCAAGAGACCCAGTACTTC. The chain carries TRBV11-3 and TRBJ2-5; possible D gene TRBD2, 6 bases. This CDR3 spans 16 amino acids. Trimming left V 1 base short and J 1 base short, with 13 bases between. Germline V CDR1 and CDR2: SGHNT, YENEEA.

This clonotype was counted at least ten times. V gene TRBV27 combines with J gene TRBJ2-5; D remains ambiguous. Per germline, CDR1 MNHEY and CDR2 SMNVEV (reference sequence). The CDR3 has 13 residues. Trimming took off 4 bases at V and 2 bases at J, with 8 bases between the two ends. CDR3 sequence: CASSWAGQETQYF. DNA of the CDR3: TGTGCCAGCAGTTGGGCAGGACAAGAGACCCAGTACTTC.

The sample holds many counts of this clonotype. Here the CDR3 reads CASSLSRVVSNEQFF. CDR3 in DNA: TGTGCCAGCAGTCTTTCGCGGGTCGTATCGAATGAGCAGTTCTTC. V gene TRBV6-1 combines with J gene TRBJ2-1; perhaps TRBD2 as D (5 bases). V dropped 5 bases and J dropped 7 bases, with 18 bases sitting between them. CDR1 MNHNS and CDR2 SASEGT come from the germline V gene. The CDR3 spans 15 residues.

The chain carries TRBV25-1 and TRBJ2-5; 11 bases are a match to TRBD2. The CDR3 sequence is 16 residues long. V was clipped by 1 base and J by 4 bases; unmatched bases: 5. Germline assignment: CDR1 MGHDK and CDR2 SYGVNS. The CDR3 protein is CASSELTSGSGETQYF. In nucleotides, the CDR3 is TGTGCCAGCAGTGAATTAACTAGCGGGAGCGGAGAGACCCAGTACTTC.

This clonotype was found many times. The V gene is TRBV11-3, the J gene TRBJ2-1; tentatively, D is TRBD2 (6 bases). The CDR3 contains 15 residues. With 5 bases removed from V and 5 bases from J, the gap between germline ends came to 16 bases. The V gene's germline CDR1 is SGHNT and CDR2 YENEEA. The CDR3 protein is CASSPRGTANNEQFF. The CDR3 DNA reads TGTGCCAGCAGCCCGCGCGGGACTGCCAACAATGAGCAGTTCTTC.

This clonotype was picked up many times. This chain joins TRBV2 and TRBJ2-1, with TRBD1 as a possible D gene (6 bases). V was pared by 3 bases and J by 1 base, with 25 bases between. Looked up from germline, CDR1 is SNHLY and CDR2 is FYNNEI. The CDR3 runs to 20 residues. Here the CDR3 DNA reads TGTGCCAGCAGTGACCAATGGGGGCTCTCGCCCAGGTTGTCCTACAATGAGCAGTTCTTC. This encodes CASSDQWGLSPRLSYNEQFF.

This clonotype was recorded many times. This chain links TRBV7-9 with TRBJ2-3, with a possible D match to TRBD1 (5 bases). The CDR3 length is 13 residues. Germline CDR1 is SEHNR and CDR2 is FQNEAQ (reference sequence). V was cut by 1 base and J by 5 bases, with 7 bases left in between. The CDR3 sequence is CASSLEGVDTQYF. The CDR3 DNA follows: TGTGCCAGCAGCTTAGAAGGGGTAGATACGCAGTATTTT.

The rearrangement links TRBV14 to TRBJ2-5, with D maybe TRBD1 (6 bases). From germline, CDR1 is SGHDN and CDR2 FVKESK. The V gene lost 1 base and the J gene lost 2 bases, with 11 bases spanning the gap. CDR3 length: 15 amino acids. CDR3 sequence: CASSQGWGRQETQYF. CDR3 DNA sequence: TGTGCCAGCAGCCAAGGTTGGGGGCGGCAAGAGACCCAGTACTTC.

The genes are TRBV7-3 and TRBJ2-5; 8 nucleotides agree with TRBD1. The CDR3 has 14 amino acids. The germline V gene encodes CDR1 SGHTA and CDR2 FQGTGA. The J segment lost 5 bases and the V segment lost 4 bases, leaving 6 bases of the junction unmatched. Here the CDR3 DNA reads TGTGCCAGCAGCTCGACAGGGGCTTGGGAGACCCAGTACTTC. Translated, it gives CASSSTGAWETQYF.

This clonotype has just a few counts. The chain employs TRBV30 and TRBJ2-7; D is possibly TRBD1 (6 bases). CDR3 length: 15 amino acids. From germline, CDR1 is GTSNPN and CDR2 SVGIG (reference sequence). V dropped 2 bases and J dropped 6 bases, with 20 bases sitting between them. The CDR3 DNA is TGTGCCTGGAGTAAAGGGACAAGGATACTCCGCGAGCAGTACTTC. Residues: CAWSKGTRILREQYF.

In its sample, this clonotype was seen many times. V usage is TRBV12-3 or TRBV12-4 and J usage is TRBJ1-2; 9 bases line up with TRBD1. This CDR3 contains 15 residues. V lost 4 bases to trimming and J lost 8 bases; unmatched junction nucleotides: 11. In DNA, the CDR3 is TGTGCCAGCAGTTCTACACAGGGGGCGATGAGCGGCTACACCTTC. Translation gives CASSSTQGAMSGYTF.

The rearrangement links TRBV18 to TRBJ2-7; D may be TRBD1 (6 bases). Germline lookup yields CDR1 KGHSH and CDR2 LQKENI. This CDR3 comprises 13 residues. The germline V and J ends were trimmed by 8 bases and 4 bases, with 15 bases remaining between them. DNA of the CDR3: TGTGCCAGCGCAACAGGGCTCCTTTACGAGCAGTACTTC. Translation: CASATGLLYEQYF.